These T cell receptor beta chains were read from a single sample in a study of radiation and T cells in renal cell carcinoma. Sequencing used immunoSEQ multiplex PCR; TCRdb keeps in-frame clones, though not all of them. Of some 10,000 clones in the sample, more than 50% are singletons; the top ten hold less than 10%. Sequencing used tumor tissue, obtained from a patient whose treatment was nephrectomy without radiotherapy. Source of these receptors: a man aged 35-49 years with renal cell carcinoma. CDR3s include the opening cysteine and the closing phenylalanine or tryptophan. Each record gives: CDR3 protein, J gene, clone size, V gene. Some rows mark clone size as missing; the rest say once, few, many or name a class of expanded clone.

CASSPQGVNSPLHF TRBJ1-6 - TRBV5-1
CSVRDWGEQYF TRBJ2-7 - TRBV29-1
CASSDSPFGTGDRGYTF TRBJ1-2 - TRBV28
CASSTLGGPNNEQFF TRBJ2-1 - TRBV7-8
CASSVDDEQYF TRBJ2-7 once TRBV9
CASRPRSGRGSFYSEQYF TRBJ2-7 medium-sized TRBV19
CASSLPRTAYRTQHF TRBJ1-5 - TRBV28
CASSRSGTAGANVLTF TRBJ2-6 - TRBV11-2
CSARTGENMNTEAFF TRBJ1-1 - TRBV29-1
CAAGTGGLAGRNEQFF TRBJ2-1 - TRBV7-6
CASSLALGTTDTQYF TRBJ2-3 - TRBV5-1
CASKFRDNQPQHF TRBJ1-5 - TRBV19
CASSPIGSQPQHF TRBJ1-5 large TRBV18
CAWSAPIIGEKLFF TRBJ1-4 - TRBV30
CASTPVDTLTSNTGELFF TRBJ2-2 - TRBV11-3
CASSQSGVTEAFF TRBJ1-1 few TRBV14